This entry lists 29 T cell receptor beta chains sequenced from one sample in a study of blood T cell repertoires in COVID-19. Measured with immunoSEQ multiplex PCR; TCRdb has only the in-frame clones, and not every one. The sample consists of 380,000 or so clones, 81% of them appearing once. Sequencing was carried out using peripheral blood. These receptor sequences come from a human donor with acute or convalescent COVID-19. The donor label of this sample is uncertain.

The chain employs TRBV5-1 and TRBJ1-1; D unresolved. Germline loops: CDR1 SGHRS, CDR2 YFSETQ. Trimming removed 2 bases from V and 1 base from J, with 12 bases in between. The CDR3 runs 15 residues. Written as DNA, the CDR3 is TGCGCCAGCAGCTTACTAGGATCGCAGAACACTGAAGCTTTCTTT. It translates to CASSLLGSQNTEAFF.

The CDR3, as DNA: TGTGCCAGCGCGTCGGGAACAGGGTGGCGGGAGACCCAGTACTTC. Translating gives CASASGTGWRETQYF. The genes are TRBV6-5 and TRBJ2-5; possibly TRBD1 for D (6 bases). Trimming removed 8 bases from V and 5 bases from J, with 21 bases in between. The CDR3 runs to 15 residues. The germline V gene encodes CDR1 MNHEY and CDR2 SVGAGI.

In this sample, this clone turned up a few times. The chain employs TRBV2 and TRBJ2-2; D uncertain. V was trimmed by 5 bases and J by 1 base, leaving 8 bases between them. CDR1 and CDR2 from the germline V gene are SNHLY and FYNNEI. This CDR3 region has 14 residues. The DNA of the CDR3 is TGTGCCAGCAGTCCCGACTGGAACACCGGGGAGCTGTTTTTT. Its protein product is CASSPDWNTGELFF.

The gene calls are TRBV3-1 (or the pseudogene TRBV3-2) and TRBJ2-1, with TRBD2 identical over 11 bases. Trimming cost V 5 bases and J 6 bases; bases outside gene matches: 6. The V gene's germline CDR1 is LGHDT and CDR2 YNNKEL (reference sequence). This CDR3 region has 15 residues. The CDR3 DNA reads TGTGCCAGCAGCTATCCCGGGACTAGCGGCAATGAGCAGTTCTTC. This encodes CASSYPGTSGNEQFF.

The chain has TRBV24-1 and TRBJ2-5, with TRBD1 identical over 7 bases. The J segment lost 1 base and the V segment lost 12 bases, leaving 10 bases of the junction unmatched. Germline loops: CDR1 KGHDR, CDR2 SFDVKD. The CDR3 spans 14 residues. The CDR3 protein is CAPRKRGPQETQYF. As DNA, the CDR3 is TGTGCCCCCCGAAAGAGGGGGCCCCAAGAGACCCAGTACTTC.

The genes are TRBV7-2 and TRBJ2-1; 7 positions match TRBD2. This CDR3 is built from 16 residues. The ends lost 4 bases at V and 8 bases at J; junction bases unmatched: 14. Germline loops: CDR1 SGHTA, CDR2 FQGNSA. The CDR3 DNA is TGTGCCAGCAGCTCCCTGAAGAGGGAGGGCCGGCATGAGCAGTTCTTC. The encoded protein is CASSSLKREGRHEQFF.

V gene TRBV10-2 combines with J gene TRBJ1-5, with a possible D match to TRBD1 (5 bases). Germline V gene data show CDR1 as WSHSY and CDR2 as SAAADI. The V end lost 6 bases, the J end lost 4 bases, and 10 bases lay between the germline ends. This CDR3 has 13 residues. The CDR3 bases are TGCGCCAGCAGACAGGTTGGAAATCAGCCCCAGCATTTT. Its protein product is CASRQVGNQPQHF.

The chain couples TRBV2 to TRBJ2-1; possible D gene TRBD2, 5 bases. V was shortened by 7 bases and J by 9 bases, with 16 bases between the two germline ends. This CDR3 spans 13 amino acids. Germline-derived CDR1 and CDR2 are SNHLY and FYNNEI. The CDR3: CASIRDSRREQFF. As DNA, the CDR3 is TGTGCCAGCATTCGGGATTCACGGCGTGAGCAGTTCTTC.

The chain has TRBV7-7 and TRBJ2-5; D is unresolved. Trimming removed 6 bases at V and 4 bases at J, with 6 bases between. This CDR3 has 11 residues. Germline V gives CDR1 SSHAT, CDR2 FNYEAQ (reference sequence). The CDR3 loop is CASRLGETQYF. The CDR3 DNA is TGTGCCAGCAGGCTAGGAGAGACCCAGTACTTC.

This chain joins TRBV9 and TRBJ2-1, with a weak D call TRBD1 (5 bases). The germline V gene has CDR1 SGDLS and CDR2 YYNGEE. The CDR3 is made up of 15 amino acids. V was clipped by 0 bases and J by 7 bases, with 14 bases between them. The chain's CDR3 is CASSVGLQGMNEQFF. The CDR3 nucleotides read TGTGCCAGCAGCGTAGGGCTCCAGGGAATGAATGAGCAGTTCTTC.

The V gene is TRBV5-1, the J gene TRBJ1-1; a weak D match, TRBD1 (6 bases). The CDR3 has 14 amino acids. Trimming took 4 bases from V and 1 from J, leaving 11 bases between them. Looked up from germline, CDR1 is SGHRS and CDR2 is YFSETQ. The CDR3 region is CASSPQGKNTEAFF. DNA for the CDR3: TGCGCCAGCAGCCCTCAGGGGAAGAACACTGAAGCTTTCTTT.

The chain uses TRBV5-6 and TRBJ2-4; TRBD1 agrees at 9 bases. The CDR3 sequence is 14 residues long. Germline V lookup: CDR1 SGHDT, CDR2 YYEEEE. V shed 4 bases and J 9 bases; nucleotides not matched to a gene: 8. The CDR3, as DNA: TGTGCCAGCAGCCTCCGACAGGGGGGGATCATTCAGTACTTC. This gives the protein CASSLRQGGIIQYF.

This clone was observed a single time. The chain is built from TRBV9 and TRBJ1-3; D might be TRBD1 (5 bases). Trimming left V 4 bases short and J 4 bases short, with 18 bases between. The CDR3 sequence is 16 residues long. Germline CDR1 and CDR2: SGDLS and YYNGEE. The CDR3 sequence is CASSLRWGEAGNTIYF. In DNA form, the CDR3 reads TGTGCCAGCAGCCTCAGGTGGGGCGAGGCGGGAAACACCATATATTTT. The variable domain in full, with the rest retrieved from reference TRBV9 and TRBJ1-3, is DSGVTQTPKHLITATGQRVTLRCSPRSGDLSVYWYQQSLDQGLQFLIQYYNGEERAKGNILERFSAQQFPDLHSELNLSSLELGDSALYFCASSLRWGEAGNTIYFGEGSWLTVV.

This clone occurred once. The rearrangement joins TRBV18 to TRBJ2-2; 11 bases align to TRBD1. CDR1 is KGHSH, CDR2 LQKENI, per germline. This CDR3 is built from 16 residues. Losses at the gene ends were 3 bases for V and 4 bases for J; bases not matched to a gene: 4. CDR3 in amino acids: CASSPLGQGVTGELFF. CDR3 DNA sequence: TGTGCCAGCTCACCGCTGGGACAGGGGGTCACCGGGGAGCTGTTTTTT. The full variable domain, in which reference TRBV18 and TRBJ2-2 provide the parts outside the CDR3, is NAGVMQNPRHLVRRRGQEARLRCSPMKGHSHVYWYRQLPEEGLKFMVYLQKENIIDESGMPKERFSAEFPKEGPSILRIQQVVRGDSAAYFCASSPLGQGVTGELFFGEGSRLTVL.

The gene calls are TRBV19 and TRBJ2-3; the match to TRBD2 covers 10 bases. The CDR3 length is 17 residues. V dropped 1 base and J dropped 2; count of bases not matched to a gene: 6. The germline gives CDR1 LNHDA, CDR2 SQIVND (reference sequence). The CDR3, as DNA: TGTGCCAGTAGTATAGCCCGGACTAGCGGCACCACAGATACGCAGTATTTT. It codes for CASSIARTSGTTDTQYF.

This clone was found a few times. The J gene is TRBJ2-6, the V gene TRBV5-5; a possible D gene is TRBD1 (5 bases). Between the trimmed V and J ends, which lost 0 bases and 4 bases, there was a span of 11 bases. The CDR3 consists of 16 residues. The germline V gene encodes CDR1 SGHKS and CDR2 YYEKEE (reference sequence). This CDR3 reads CASSLDRFTGANVLTF. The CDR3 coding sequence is TGTGCCAGCAGCTTGGACAGGTTCACGGGGGCCAACGTCCTGACTTTC.

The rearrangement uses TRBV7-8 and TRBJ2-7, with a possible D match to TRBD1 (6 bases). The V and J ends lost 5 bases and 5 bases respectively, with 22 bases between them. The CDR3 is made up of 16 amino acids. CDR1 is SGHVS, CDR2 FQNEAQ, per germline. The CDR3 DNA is TGTGCCAGCAGCCCGAAAGGGGGAGCGAGTCTAAACGAGCAGTACTTC. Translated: CASSPKGGASLNEQYF.

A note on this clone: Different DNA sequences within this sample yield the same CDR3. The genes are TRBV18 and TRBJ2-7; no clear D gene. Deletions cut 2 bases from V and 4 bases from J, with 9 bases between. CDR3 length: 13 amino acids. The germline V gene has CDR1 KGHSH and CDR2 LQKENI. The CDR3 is CASSPLSGYEQYF. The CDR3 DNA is TGTGCCAGCTCACCATTATCGGGTTACGAGCAGTACTTC.

The chain's CDR3 is CASSPREGTEAFF. DNA for the CDR3: TGTGCCAGCAGCCCCAGGGAGGGCACTGAAGCTTTCTTT. The chain has TRBV12-3 or TRBV12-4 and TRBJ1-1; TRBD1 might be the D (5 bases). Trimming removed 6 bases from V and 4 bases from J, with 12 bases in between. The CDR3 is 13 residues long.

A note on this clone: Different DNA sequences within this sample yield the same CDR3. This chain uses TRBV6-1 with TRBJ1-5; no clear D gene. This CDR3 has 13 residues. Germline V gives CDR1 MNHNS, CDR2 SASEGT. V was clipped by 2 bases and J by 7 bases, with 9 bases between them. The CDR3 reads CASSETRAQPQHF. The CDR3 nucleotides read TGTGCCAGCAGTGAAACGAGGGCCCAGCCCCAGCATTTT.

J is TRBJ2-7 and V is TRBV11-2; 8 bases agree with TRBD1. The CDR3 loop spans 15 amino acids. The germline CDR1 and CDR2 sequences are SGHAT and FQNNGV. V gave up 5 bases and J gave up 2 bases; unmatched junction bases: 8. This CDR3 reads CASSHDRGGPYEQYF. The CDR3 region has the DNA TGTGCCAGCAGCCACGACAGGGGCGGACCCTACGAGCAGTACTTC.

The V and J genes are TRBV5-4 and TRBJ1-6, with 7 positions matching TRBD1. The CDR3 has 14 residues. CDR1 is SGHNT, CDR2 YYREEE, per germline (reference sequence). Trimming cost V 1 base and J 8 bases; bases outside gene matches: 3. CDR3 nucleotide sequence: TGTGCCAGCAGCTTGACAGGGGATTATTCACCCCTCCACTTT. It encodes CASSLTGDYSPLHF.

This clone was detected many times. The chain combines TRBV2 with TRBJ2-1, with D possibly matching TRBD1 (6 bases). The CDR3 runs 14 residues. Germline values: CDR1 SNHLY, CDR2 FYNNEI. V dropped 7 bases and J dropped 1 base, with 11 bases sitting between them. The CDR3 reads CASTRGLSYNEQFF. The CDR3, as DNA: TGTGCCAGCACCAGGGGCCTTTCCTACAATGAGCAGTTCTTC.

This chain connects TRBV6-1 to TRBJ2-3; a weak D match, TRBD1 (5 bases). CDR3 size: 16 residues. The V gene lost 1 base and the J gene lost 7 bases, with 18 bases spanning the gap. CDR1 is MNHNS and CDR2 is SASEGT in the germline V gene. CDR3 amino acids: CASSEGRKGAANTQYF. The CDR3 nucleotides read TGTGCCAGCAGTGAAGGCCGGAAAGGGGCTGCAAATACGCAGTATTTT.

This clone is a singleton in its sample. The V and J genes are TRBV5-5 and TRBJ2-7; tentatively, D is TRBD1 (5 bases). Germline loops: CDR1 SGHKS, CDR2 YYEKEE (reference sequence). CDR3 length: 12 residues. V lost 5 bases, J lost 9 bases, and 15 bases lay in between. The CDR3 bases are TGTGCCAGCAGATACCAGGGTTTACCGCAGTACTTC. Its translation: CASRYQGLPQYF.

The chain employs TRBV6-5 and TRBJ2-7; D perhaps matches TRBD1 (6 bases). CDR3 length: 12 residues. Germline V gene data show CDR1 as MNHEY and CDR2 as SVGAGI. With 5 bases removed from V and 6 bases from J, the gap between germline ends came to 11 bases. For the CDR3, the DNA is TGTGCCAGCAGTCTAGGGGGTTTCGAGCAGTACTTC. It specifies CASSLGGFEQYF.

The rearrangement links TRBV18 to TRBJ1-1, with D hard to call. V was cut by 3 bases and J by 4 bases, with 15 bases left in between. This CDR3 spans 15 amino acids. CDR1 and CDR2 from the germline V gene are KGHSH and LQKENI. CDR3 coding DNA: TGTGCCAGCTCACCCCCGGGGAGGGCCGGCACTGAAGCTTTCTTT. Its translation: CASSPPGRAGTEAFF. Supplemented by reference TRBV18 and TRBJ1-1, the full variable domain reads NAGVMQNPRHLVRRRGQEARLRCSPMKGHSHVYWYRQLPEEGLKFMVYLQKENIIDESGMPKERFSAEFPKEGPSILRIQQVVRGDSAAYFCASSPPGRAGTEAFFGQGTRLTVV.

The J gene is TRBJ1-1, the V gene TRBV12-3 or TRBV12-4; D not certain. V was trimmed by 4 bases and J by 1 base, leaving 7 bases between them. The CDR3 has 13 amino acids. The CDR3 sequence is CASSSGWNTEAFF. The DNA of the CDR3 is TGTGCCAGCAGTTCCGGGTGGAACACTGAAGCTTTCTTT.

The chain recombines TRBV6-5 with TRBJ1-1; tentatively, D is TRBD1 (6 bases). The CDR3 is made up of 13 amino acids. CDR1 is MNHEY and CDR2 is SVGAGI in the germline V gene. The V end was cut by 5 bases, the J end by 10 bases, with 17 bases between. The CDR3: CASSTGSIFRAFF. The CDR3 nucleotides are TGTGCCAGCAGTACAGGGAGTATCTTCCGAGCTTTCTTT.